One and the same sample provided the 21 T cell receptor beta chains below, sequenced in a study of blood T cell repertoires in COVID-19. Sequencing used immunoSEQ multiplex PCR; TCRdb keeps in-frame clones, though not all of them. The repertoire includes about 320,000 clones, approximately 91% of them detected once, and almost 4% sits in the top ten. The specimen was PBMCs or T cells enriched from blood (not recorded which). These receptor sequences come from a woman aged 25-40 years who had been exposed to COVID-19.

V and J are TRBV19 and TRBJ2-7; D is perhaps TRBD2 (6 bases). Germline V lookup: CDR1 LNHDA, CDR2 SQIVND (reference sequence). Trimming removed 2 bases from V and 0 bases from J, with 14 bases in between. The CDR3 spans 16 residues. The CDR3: CASSIMPRGISYEQYF. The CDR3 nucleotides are TGTGCCAGTAGTATAATGCCCCGCGGGATCTCCTACGAGCAGTACTTC.

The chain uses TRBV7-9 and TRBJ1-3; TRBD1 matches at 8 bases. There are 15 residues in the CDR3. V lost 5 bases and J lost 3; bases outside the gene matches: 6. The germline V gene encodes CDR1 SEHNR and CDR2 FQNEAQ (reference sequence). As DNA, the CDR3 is TGTGCCAGCAGCCCGGCAGGGGGCTTTGGAAACACCATATATTTT. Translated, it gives CASSPAGGFGNTIYF.

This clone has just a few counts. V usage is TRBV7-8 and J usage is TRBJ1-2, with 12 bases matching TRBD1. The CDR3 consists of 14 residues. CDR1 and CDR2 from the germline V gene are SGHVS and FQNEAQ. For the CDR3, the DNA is TGTGCGACCGGGACAGGGGGCGCGGGCTATGGCTACACCTTC. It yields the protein CATGTGGAGYGYTF.

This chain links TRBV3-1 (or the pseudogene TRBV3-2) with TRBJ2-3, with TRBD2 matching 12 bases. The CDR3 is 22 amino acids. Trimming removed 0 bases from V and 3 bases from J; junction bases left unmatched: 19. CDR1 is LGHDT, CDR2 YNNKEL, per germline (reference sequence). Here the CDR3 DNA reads TGTGCCAGCAGCCAAGATTTTGGCGCGTTCGCTAGCGGGGGGGCCGTAACAGATACGCAGTATTTT. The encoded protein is CASSQDFGAFASGGAVTDTQYF.

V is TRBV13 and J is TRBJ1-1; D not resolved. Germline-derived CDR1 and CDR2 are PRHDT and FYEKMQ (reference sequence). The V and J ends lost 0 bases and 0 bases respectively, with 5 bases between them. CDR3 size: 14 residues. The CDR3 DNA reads TGTGCCAGCAGCTTAGGCCACTTGAACACTGAAGCTTTCTTT. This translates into CASSLGHLNTEAFF. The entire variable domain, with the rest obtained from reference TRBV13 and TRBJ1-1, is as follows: AAGVIQSPRHLIKEKRETATLKCYPIPRHDTVYWYQQGPGQDPQFLISFYEKMQSDKGSIPDRFSAQQFSDYHSELNMSSLELGDSALYFCASSLGHLNTEAFFGQGTRLTVV.

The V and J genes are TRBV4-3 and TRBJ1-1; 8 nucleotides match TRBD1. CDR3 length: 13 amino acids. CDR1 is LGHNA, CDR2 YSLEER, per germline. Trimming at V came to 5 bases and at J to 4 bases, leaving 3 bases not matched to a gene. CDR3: CASSTDRGTEAFF. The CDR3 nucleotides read TGCGCCAGCAGCACCGACAGGGGCACTGAAGCTTTCTTT.

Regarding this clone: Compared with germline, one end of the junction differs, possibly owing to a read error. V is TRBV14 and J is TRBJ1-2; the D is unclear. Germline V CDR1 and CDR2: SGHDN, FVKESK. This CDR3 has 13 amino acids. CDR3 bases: TGTGCCAGCAGCGAAGATCCCAACAGTGGCTACACCTTC. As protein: CASSEDPNSGYTF. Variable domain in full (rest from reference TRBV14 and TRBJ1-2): EAGVTQFPSHSVIEKGQTVTLRCDPISGHDNLYWYRRVMGKEIKFLLHFVKESKQDESGMPNNRFLAERTGGTYSTLKVQPAELEDSGVYFCASSEDPNSGYTFGSGTRLTVV.

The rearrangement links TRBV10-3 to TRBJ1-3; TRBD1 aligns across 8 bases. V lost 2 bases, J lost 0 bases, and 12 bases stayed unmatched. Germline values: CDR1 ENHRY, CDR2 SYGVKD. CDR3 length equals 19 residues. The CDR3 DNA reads TGTGCCATCAGTGAGAGATCTCGGACAGGGCTTCTCTCTGGAAACACCATATATTTT. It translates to CAISERSRTGLLSGNTIYF.

The CDR3 DNA is TGTGCCAGCAGCTTTCGGACTAGCGGGGGGGCGTGGGGCTCCTACGAGCAGTACTTC. Encoded protein: CASSFRTSGGAWGSYEQYF. This chain joins TRBV7-2 and TRBJ2-7; 15 bases align to TRBD2. V dropped 3 bases and J dropped 0; count of bases not matched to a gene: 9. Germline CDR1 SGHTA, CDR2 FQGNSA. The length of the CDR3 is 19 residues.

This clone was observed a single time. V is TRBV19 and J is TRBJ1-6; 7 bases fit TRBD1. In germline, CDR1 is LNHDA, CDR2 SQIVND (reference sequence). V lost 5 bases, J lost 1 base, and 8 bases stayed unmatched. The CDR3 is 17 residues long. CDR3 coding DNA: TGTGCCAGTAGTGCCCGAATGGACAGGTCCTATAATTCACCCCTCCACTTT. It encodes CASSARMDRSYNSPLHF.

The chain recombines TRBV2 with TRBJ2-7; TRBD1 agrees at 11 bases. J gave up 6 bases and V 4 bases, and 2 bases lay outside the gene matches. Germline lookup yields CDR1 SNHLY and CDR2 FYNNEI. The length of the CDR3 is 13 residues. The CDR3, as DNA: TGTGCCAGCAGTGGGGGGACAGGGGGCGAGCAGTACTTC. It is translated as CASSGGTGGEQYF.

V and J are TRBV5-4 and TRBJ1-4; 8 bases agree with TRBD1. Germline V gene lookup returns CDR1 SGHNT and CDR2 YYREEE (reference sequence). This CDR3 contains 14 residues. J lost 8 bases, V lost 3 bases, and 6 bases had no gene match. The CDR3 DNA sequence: TGTGCCAGCAGCTCCGGACAGGGCAGGGAAAAACTGTTTTTT. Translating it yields CASSSGQGREKLFF. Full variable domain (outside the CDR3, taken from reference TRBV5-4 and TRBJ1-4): ETGVTQSPTHLIKTRGQQVTLRCSSQSGHNTVSWYQQALGQGPQFIFQYYREEENGRGNFPPRFSGLQFPNYSSELNVNALELDDSALYLCASSSGQGREKLFFGSGTQLSVL.

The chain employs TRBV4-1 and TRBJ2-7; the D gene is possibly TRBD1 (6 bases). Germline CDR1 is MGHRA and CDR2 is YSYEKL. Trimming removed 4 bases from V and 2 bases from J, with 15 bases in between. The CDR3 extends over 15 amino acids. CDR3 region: CASSPSPGQAYEQYF. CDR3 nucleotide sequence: TGCGCCAGCAGCCCATCCCCGGGACAAGCCTACGAGCAGTACTTC.

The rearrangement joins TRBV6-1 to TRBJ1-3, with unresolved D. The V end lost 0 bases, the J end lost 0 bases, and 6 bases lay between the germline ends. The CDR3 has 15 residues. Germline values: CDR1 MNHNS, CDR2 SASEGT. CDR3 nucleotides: TGTGCCAGCAGTGAAGCGTCCATCTCTGGAAACACCATATATTTT. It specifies CASSEASISGNTIYF.

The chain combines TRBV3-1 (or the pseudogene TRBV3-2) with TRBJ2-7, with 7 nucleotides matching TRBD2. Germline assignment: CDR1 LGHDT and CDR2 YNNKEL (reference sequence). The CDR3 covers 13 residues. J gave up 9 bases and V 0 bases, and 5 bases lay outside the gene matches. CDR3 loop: CASSQDRLAVQYF. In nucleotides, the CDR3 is TGTGCCAGCAGCCAAGATCGGCTAGCGGTGCAGTACTTC.

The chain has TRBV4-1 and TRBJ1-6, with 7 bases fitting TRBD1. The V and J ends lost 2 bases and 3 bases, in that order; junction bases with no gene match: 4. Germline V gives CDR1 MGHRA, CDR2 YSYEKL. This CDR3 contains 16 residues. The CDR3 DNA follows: TGCGCCAGCAGCCAAATCCGGGACAGCTATAATTCACCCCTCCACTTT. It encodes CASSQIRDSYNSPLHF.

The DNA for the CDR3 is TGTGCCCTATTAATCGGGGGTAATGAAAAACTGTTTTTT. Its protein is CALLIGGNEKLFF. The gene calls are TRBV6-5 and TRBJ1-4; D perhaps matches TRBD1 (5 bases). V lost 11 bases and J lost 4, with 14 bases in between. Germline assignment: CDR1 MNHEY and CDR2 SVGAGI. CDR3 size: 13 residues.

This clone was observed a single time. This chain's CDR3 is CASSLAKGQAAYNEQFF. DNA for the CDR3: TGTGCCAGCAGCTTAGCGAAAGGACAGGCTGCCTACAATGAGCAGTTCTTC. The rearrangement joins TRBV7-9 to TRBJ2-1; 7 bases match TRBD1. J was trimmed by 2 bases and V by 0 bases; bases with no gene match: 7. From germline, CDR1 is SEHNR and CDR2 FQNEAQ (reference sequence). The CDR3 totals 17 residues. The whole variable domain, remainder taken from reference TRBV7-9 and TRBJ2-1, is DTGVSQNPRHKITKRGQNVTFRCDPISEHNRLYWYRQTLGQGPEFLTYFQNEAQLEKSRLLSDRFSAERPKGSFSTLEIQRTEQGDSAMYLCASSLAKGQAAYNEQFFGPGTRLTVL.

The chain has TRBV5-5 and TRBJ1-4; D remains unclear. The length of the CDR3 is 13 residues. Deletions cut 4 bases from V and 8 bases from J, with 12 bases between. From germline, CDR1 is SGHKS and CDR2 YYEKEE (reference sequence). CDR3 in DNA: TGTGCCAGCAGCCGGGGTGATCGGGAAAAACTGTTTTTT. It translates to CASSRGDREKLFF.

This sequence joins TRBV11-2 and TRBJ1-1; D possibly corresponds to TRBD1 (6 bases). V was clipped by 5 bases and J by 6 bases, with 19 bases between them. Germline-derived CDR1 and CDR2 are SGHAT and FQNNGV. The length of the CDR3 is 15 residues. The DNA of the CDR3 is TGTGCCAGCAGCCAGCTTAGGGGGGGAAGGCCTGAAGCTTTCTTT. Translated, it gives CASSQLRGGRPEAFF.

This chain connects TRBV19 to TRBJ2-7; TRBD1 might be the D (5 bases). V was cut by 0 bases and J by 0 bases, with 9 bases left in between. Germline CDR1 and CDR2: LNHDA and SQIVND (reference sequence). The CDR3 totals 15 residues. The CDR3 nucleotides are TGTGCCAGTAGTATAGACAGGGTCATCTCCTACGAGCAGTACTTC. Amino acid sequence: CASSIDRVISYEQYF.